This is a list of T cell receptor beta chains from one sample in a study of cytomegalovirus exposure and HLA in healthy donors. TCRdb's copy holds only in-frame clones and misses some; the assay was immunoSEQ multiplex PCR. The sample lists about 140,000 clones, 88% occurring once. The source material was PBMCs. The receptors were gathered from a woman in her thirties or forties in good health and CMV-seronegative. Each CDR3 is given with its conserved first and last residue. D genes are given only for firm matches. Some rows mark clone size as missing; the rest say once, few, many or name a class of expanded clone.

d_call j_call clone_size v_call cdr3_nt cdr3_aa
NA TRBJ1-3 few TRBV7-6 TGTGCCAGCAGCTTAGGGGCGTCTGGAAACACCATATATTTT CASSLGASGNTIYF
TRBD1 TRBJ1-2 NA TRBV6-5 TGTGCCAGCAGATTTCGCACAGGGGAAGGGGGCTACACCTTC CASRFRTGEGGYTF
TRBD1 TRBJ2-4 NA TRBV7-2 TGTGCCAGCAGCGCCTGGACGGGACAGGGGAACATTCAGTACTTC CASSAWTGQGNIQYF
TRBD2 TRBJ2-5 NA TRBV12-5 TGTGCTAGTGGTTTCGGACTAGCGGGTGGGGTGACCCAGTACTTC CASGFGLAGGVTQYF
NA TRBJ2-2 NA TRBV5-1 TGCGCCAGCAGCTTGGCGGGGAGCGACACCGGGGAGCTGTTTTTT CASSLAGSDTGELFF
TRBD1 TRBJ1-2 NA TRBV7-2 TGTGCCAGCAGCCCACAGGGGGCGTTGGACTATGGCTACACCTTC CASSPQGALDYGYTF
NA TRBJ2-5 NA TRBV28 TGTGCCAGCAGTTCAACGGGCCGCGGGGGCGAGACCCAGTACTTC CASSSTGRGGETQYF
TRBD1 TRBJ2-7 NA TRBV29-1 TGCAGCGCCACAGGGGGCTACGAGCAGTACTTC CSATGGYEQYF
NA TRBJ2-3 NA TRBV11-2 TGTGCCAGCAGCGTAAACATAGATACGCAGTATTTT CASSVNIDTQYF
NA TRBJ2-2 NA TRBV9 TGTGCCAGCAGCTATCACGCGGGGGCACTTAACACCGGGGAGCTGTTTTTT CASSYHAGALNTGELFF
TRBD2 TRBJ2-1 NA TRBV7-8 TGTGCCAGCAGCTTAGGGGGACTAGCGGGAGGGTCTGGTGAGCAGTTCTTC CASSLGGLAGGSGEQFF
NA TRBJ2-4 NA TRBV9 TGTGCCAGCAGCGTAGGAGGCGACAAAAACATTCAGTACTTC CASSVGGDKNIQYF
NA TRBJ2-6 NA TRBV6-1 TGTGCCAGCTCGCCAGGGCACGCTGGGGCCAACGTCCTGACTTTC CASSPGHAGANVLTF
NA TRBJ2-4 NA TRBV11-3 TGTGCCAGCAGTATTGCAGGGGTCCCCAAAAACATTCAGTACTTC CASSIAGVPKNIQYF
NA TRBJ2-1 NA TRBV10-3 TGTGCCATCAGTGAGTCTAAAAACTACAATGAGCAGTTCTTC CAISESKNYNEQFF
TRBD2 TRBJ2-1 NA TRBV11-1 TGTGCCAGCAGCTTAGAAGGGACTAGCGGGAGGCAGTTCTTC CASSLEGTSGRQFF
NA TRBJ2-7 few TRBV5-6 TGTGCCAGCAGCTTGGAATCTTCCTACGAGCAGTACTTC CASSLESSYEQYF